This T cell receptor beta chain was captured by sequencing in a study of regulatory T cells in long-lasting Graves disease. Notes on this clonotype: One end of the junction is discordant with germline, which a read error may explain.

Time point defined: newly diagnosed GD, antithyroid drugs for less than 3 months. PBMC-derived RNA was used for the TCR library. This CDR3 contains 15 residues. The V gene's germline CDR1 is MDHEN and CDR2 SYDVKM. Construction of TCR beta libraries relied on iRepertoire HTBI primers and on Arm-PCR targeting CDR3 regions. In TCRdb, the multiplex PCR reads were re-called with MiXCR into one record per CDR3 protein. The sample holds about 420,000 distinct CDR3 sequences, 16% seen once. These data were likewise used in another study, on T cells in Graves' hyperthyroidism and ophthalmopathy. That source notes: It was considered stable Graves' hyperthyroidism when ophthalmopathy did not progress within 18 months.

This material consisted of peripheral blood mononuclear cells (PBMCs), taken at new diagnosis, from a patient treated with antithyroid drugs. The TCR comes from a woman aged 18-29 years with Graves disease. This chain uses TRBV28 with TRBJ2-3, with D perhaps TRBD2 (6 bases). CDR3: CASSTLAEDTNTQYF. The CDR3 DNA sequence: TGTGCCAGCAGTACCTTAGCGGAAGACACAAATACGCAGTATTTT.